These T cell receptor beta chains were read from a single sample in a study of T cell responses to AZD1222 COVID-19 vaccine. Clones were read by immunoSEQ multiplex PCR, and TCRdb kept only the in-frame ones, dropping some. Of more than 90,000 clones in the sample, about 86% were seen once. The source was peripheral blood, collected 28 days after the second AZD1222 dose. The receptors stem from an adult who received the AZD1222 COVID-19 vaccine. Each CDR3 is given with its conserved first and last residue. Fields, in order: J gene, clone size, V gene, D gene, CDR3 DNA, CDR3 protein. A D gene is named only where the DNA matches it firmly. Where a row states a size, it is once, few, many or the class of an expanded clone; other rows omit it.

j_call: TRBJ2-7
clone_size: .
v_call: TRBV7-3
d_call: TRBD2
cdr3_nt: TGTGCCAGCAGCGTTAGCGGGGGGATGTACGAGCAGTACTTC
cdr3_aa: CASSVSGGMYEQYF

j_call: TRBJ1-2
clone_size: few
v_call: TRBV7-2
d_call: .
cdr3_nt: TGTGCCAGCAGCTTAGGGGCCGCAGGGGCCTATGGCTACACCTTC
cdr3_aa: CASSLGAAGAYGYTF

j_call: TRBJ2-1
clone_size: .
v_call: TRBV11-3
d_call: TRBD1
cdr3_nt: TGTGCCAGCTCGCCGGGACAGGGCCTTAATGAGCAGTTCTTC
cdr3_aa: CASSPGQGLNEQFF

j_call: TRBJ1-4
clone_size: .
v_call: TRBV6-6
d_call: .
cdr3_nt: TGTGCCAGCACCACAGCGGACCCGCGGGGTAATGAAAAACTGTTTTTT
cdr3_aa: CASTTADPRGNEKLFF

j_call: TRBJ2-7
clone_size: .
v_call: TRBV5-1
d_call: TRBD2
cdr3_nt: TGCGCCAGCAGCAGGACTAGCGGGAGCTACGAGCAGTACTTC
cdr3_aa: CASSRTSGSYEQYF

j_call: TRBJ2-3
clone_size: .
v_call: TRBV27
d_call: .
cdr3_nt: TGTGCCAGCAGTTTGGCGGATACGCAGTATTTT
cdr3_aa: CASSLADTQYF

j_call: TRBJ2-7
clone_size: .
v_call: TRBV29-1
d_call: .
cdr3_nt: TGCAGCGTTGATGAAAGGCTTGGCGAGCAGTACTTC
cdr3_aa: CSVDERLGEQYF

j_call: TRBJ2-7
clone_size: .
v_call: TRBV4-2
d_call: TRBD2
cdr3_nt: TGTGCCAGCAGCCAAGAAGGGACTAGCGCCTACGAGCAGTACTTC
cdr3_aa: CASSQEGTSAYEQYF

j_call: TRBJ2-3
clone_size: .
v_call: TRBV27
d_call: TRBD2
cdr3_nt: TGTGCCAGCAGTTACTTTGGGGCTAGCGGGGGATATACGCAGTATTTT
cdr3_aa: CASSYFGASGGYTQYF

j_call: TRBJ2-7
clone_size: .
v_call: TRBV28
d_call: .
cdr3_nt: TGTGCCAGCAGTTCAGGACCGGAAAAGCAGTACTTC
cdr3_aa: CASSSGPEKQYF

j_call: TRBJ2-2
clone_size: .
v_call: TRBV7-2
d_call: .
cdr3_nt: TGTGCCAGCAGCACACAGCGTGACGGGGAGCTGTTTTTT
cdr3_aa: CASSTQRDGELFF

j_call: TRBJ2-6
clone_size: .
v_call: TRBV9
d_call: .
cdr3_nt: TGTGCCAGCAGCGTAGAATACCGGTCTGGGGCCAACGTCCTGACTTTC
cdr3_aa: CASSVEYRSGANVLTF

j_call: TRBJ1-3
clone_size: .
v_call: TRBV6-6
d_call: .
cdr3_nt: TGTGCCAGCAGTTACGGCAGTGGAAACACCATATATTTT
cdr3_aa: CASSYGSGNTIYF

j_call: TRBJ2-3
clone_size: once
v_call: TRBV5-4
d_call: .
cdr3_nt: TGTGCCAGCAGCTTGGATGGACCGAGCACAGATACGCAGTATTTT
cdr3_aa: CASSLDGPSTDTQYF

j_call: TRBJ1-1
clone_size: .
v_call: TRBV3-1/TRBV3-2
d_call: TRBD1
cdr3_nt: TGTGCCAGCAGCCAGAGGGACAGGGTGGGCACTGAAGCTTTCTTT
cdr3_aa: CASSQRDRVGTEAFF

j_call: TRBJ2-6
clone_size: .
v_call: TRBV7-3
d_call: .
cdr3_nt: TGTGCCAGCAGCCCTTTCCGGACTGGGGCCAACGTCCTGACTTTC
cdr3_aa: CASSPFRTGANVLTF

j_call: TRBJ2-5
clone_size: .
v_call: TRBV2
d_call: .
cdr3_nt: TGTGCCAGCAGTGTTCACAGTCAAGAGACCCAGTACTTC
cdr3_aa: CASSVHSQETQYF

j_call: TRBJ2-7
clone_size: .
v_call: TRBV5-1
d_call: .
cdr3_nt: TGCGCCAGCAGCTCCGGAGAGGGGTCCTACGAGCAGTACTTC
cdr3_aa: CASSSGEGSYEQYF

j_call: TRBJ1-1
clone_size: .
v_call: TRBV2
d_call: TRBD1
cdr3_nt: TGTGCCAGCAGGAGGCAACAGGGGGGTAGTGAAGCTTTCTTT
cdr3_aa: CASRRQQGGSEAFF

j_call: TRBJ2-7
clone_size: .
v_call: TRBV2
d_call: .
cdr3_nt: TGTGCCAGCAGTGTCAGGCGGGACACTCCCCTCTACGAGCAGTACTTC
cdr3_aa: CASSVRRDTPLYEQYF

j_call: TRBJ1-1
clone_size: .
v_call: TRBV4-3
d_call: TRBD1
cdr3_nt: TGCGCCAGCAGCCTCCTGGGACAGACGGGCACTGAAGCTTTCTTT
cdr3_aa: CASSLLGQTGTEAFF

j_call: TRBJ1-5
clone_size: .
v_call: TRBV19
d_call: TRBD1
cdr3_nt: TGTGCCAGTAGCGGGACAGGGGCGGGAGGTAGCAATCAGCCCCAGCATTTT
cdr3_aa: CASSGTGAGGSNQPQHF

j_call: TRBJ2-7
clone_size: .
v_call: TRBV18
d_call: .
cdr3_nt: TGTGCCAGCTCAGATACCTACGAGCAGTACTTC
cdr3_aa: CASSDTYEQYF

j_call: TRBJ2-3
clone_size: .
v_call: TRBV7-2
d_call: .
cdr3_nt: TGTGCCAGCAGCCCACGAGCGACAGACCCTTCCTGGGATACGCAGTATTTT
cdr3_aa: CASSPRATDPSWDTQYF

j_call: TRBJ1-4
clone_size: once
v_call: TRBV6-6
d_call: .
cdr3_nt: TGTGCCAGCCACACCCCGGGGGAGGGTCTGTTTTTT
cdr3_aa: CASHTPGEGLFF

j_call: TRBJ2-1
clone_size: once
v_call: TRBV7-3
d_call: TRBD2
cdr3_nt: TGTGCCAGCAGCTCTAGCGGGGGGCTCTATACTTACAATGAGCAGTTCTTC
cdr3_aa: CASSSSGGLYTYNEQFF

j_call: TRBJ1-1
clone_size: .
v_call: TRBV6-5
d_call: .
cdr3_nt: TGTGCCAGCGCCAATCAGGGAAGGAGTGAAGCTTTCTTT
cdr3_aa: CASANQGRSEAFF

j_call: TRBJ1-1
clone_size: .
v_call: TRBV20-1
d_call: TRBD1
cdr3_nt: TGCAGTGCTATCGGGACAGGTGAAGCTTTCTTT
cdr3_aa: CSAIGTGEAFF